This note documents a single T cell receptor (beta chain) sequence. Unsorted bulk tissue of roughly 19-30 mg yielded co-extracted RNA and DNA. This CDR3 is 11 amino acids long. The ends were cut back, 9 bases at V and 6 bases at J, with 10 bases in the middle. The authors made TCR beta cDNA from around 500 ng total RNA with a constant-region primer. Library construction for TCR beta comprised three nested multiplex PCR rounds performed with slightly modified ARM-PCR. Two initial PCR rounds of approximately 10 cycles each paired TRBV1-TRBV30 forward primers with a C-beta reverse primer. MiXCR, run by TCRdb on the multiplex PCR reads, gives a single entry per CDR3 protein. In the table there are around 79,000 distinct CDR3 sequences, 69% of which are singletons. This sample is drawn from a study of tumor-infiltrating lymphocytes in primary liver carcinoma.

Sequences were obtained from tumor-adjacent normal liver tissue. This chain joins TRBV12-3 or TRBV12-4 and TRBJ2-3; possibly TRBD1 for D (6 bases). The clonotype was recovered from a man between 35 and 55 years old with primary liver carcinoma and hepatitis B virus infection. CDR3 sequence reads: CARRGTDTQYF. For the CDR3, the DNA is TGTGCCAGAAGGGGGACCGATACGCAGTATTTT.